Sequencing of this T cell receptor beta chain was carried out in a study of OX40 agonist ivuxolimab in advanced cancers. Turning to the study itself: Among those enrolled, mean age was about 58 years (range roughly 23 to 85) and about 82% were male.

TCRdb's copy holds only in-frame clones and misses some; the assay was immunoSEQ multiplex PCR. The table lists tens of thousands of clones, about nine tenths of them singletons. Germline CDR1 is WNHNN and CDR2 is SYGVQD (reference sequence). V lost 4 bases, J lost 2 bases, and 2 bases stayed unmatched. The CDR3 extends over 13 amino acids. Blood was sampled at baseline, cycle 4 day 1, and cycle 7 day 1. V gene TRBV10-1 combines with J gene TRBJ2-7, with 7 bases that match TRBD2. Sample: CD4+ or CD8+ T cells sorted from blood, taken in a trial of the OX40 agonist ivuxolimab. The receptor was isolated from an adult with an advanced solid tumor such as melanoma, head and neck, liver or kidney cancer. CDR3 nucleotides: TGCGCCAGCAGTGGTGCGGGGGCCTACGAGCAGTACTTC. Translated: CASSGAGAYEQYF.